This TCR beta chain was obtained from a study of shared clonotypes between healthy human individuals. Study-wide results and caveats: Naive subsets generally exceeded memory subsets in estimated richness.

Concerning this clone itself: Its antigen is as yet unknown.

CD8 cells classed as naive were CD45RO-negative and positively selected for CCR7, excluding terminally differentiated effector memory CD45RA+ cells. Deep-level assay runs were performed. Using immunoSEQ multiplex PCR, the repertoire was profiled, and TCRdb retains in-frame clones only, with some absent. The table shows fewer than 800,000 clones, with about 91% occurring only once. Sequenced: naive CD8+ T cells sorted from blood. The clonotype was recovered from a man aged 25-45 years in good health.

Here the CDR3 reads CASRPYRSEETQYF. The DNA of the CDR3 is TGTGCCAGCAGGCCCTATAGAAGTGAAGAGACCCAGTACTTC. V gene TRBV2 combines with J gene TRBJ2-5, with D unclear. The germline CDR1 and CDR2 sequences are SNHLY and FYNNEI. The germline V and J ends were trimmed by 6 bases and 3 bases, with 14 bases remaining between them. This CDR3 is 14 amino acids long.